This T cell receptor (beta chain) was found in a study of cytomegalovirus exposure and HLA in healthy donors. Vbeta (60) and Jbeta (13) primers were used in the PCR. The protocol was immunoSEQ multiplex PCR, while the TCRdb copy is restricted to in-frame clones and leaves out a portion. The data contain approximately 220,000 clones, 76% of them seen just once; the ten biggest clones take up approximately 0.6%. Those who donated were healthy bone marrow donors. Findings and limits, study-wide: Reportedly, cytomegalovirus status was diagnosed with high sensitivity and specificity.

For this clone: Its target is not known.

Input material: PBMCs. The sequence came from a man aged 18 to 29 in good health and CMV-seronegative.

The CDR3 reads CASSPDGGARGYTF. The CDR3 DNA sequence: TGCGCCAGCAGCCCGGATGGGGGGGCGAGAGGCTACACCTTC. The chain links TRBV5-1 to TRBJ1-2; D is possibly TRBD1 (6 bases). The CDR3 is made up of 14 amino acids. V lost 4 bases to trimming and J lost 8 bases, with 18 bases between them. Germline assignment: CDR1 SGHRS and CDR2 YFSETQ.